These 18 T cell receptor beta chains share one sample of origin, sequenced in a study of blood T cell repertoires in COVID-19. Assay used: immunoSEQ multiplex PCR; TCRdb lists only in-frame clones, some missing. The sample lists around 87,000 clones, about 80% occurring once. Sample: peripheral blood. These receptors all come from a human donor in a cohort sampled during active COVID-19.

The gene calls are TRBV12-3 or TRBV12-4 and TRBJ1-1, with D possibly matching TRBD1 (6 bases). This CDR3 contains 13 residues. V was cut by 8 bases and J by 0 bases, with 10 bases left in between. The CDR3 DNA follows: TGTGCCAGCCTGGGACAACTGAACACTGAAGCTTTCTTT. The encoded protein is CASLGQLNTEAFF.

This chain uses TRBV19 with TRBJ2-5; 14 positions agree with TRBD2. The CDR3 loop spans 17 amino acids. V lost 9 bases to trimming and J lost 5 bases; unmatched junction nucleotides: 14. The germline CDR1 and CDR2 sequences are LNHDA and SQIVND (reference sequence). The CDR3 reads CASQAGTSGRGGETQYF. The CDR3 DNA is TGTGCCAGCCAAGCCGGGACTAGCGGGAGAGGGGGGGAGACCCAGTACTTC. Using reference TRBV19 and TRBJ2-5 for the parts outside the CDR3, the full variable domain is DGGITQSPKYLFRKEGQNVTLSCEQNLNHDAMYWYRQDPGQGLRLIYYSQIVNDFQKGDIAEGYSVSREKKESFPLTVTSAQKNPTAFYLCASQAGTSGRGGETQYFGPGTRLLVL.

This clone turned up a few times. V and J are TRBV6-5 and TRBJ2-2; D remains unclear. The CDR3 has 13 residues. V was trimmed by 7 bases and J by 3 bases, leaving 9 bases between them. Germline CDR1 MNHEY, CDR2 SVGAGI. The CDR3 loop is CASTKPHTGELFF. The CDR3 DNA is TGTGCCAGCACTAAACCCCACACCGGGGAGCTGTTTTTT.

A single count supports this clone. The genes are TRBV19 and TRBJ2-2, with a possible D match to TRBD2 (5 bases). V was cut by 6 bases and J by 6 bases, with 11 bases left in between. This CDR3 comprises 13 residues. Germline assignment: CDR1 LNHDA and CDR2 SQIVND (reference sequence). The CDR3 DNA reads as TGTGCCAGTAGGCCAACGGGATCCGGGGAGCTGTTTTTT. It encodes CASRPTGSGELFF. Filled out from reference TRBV19 and TRBJ2-2, the complete variable domain reads DGGITQSPKYLFRKEGQNVTLSCEQNLNHDAMYWYRQDPGQGLRLIYYSQIVNDFQKGDIAEGYSVSREKKESFPLTVTSAQKNPTAFYLCASRPTGSGELFFGEGSRLTVL.

The chain recombines TRBV11-2 with TRBJ2-1, with 9 bases lining up with TRBD2. The CDR3 totals 19 residues. V shed 1 base, J shed 2 bases, and the junction held 12 bases outside the gene matches. CDR1 and CDR2 from the germline V gene are SGHAT and FQNNGV. The CDR3 coding sequence is TGTGCCAGCAGCTTAGGCGCCCACGAGCGGGGGGCAACCTACAATGAGCAGTTCTTC. As protein: CASSLGAHERGATYNEQFF.

V usage is TRBV5-1 and J usage is TRBJ1-1, with 11 bases lining up with TRBD1. The trim removed 3 bases at V and 1 base at J, leaving 2 bases unmatched. The CDR3 length is 15 residues. Germline-derived CDR1 and CDR2 are SGHRS and YFSETQ. CDR3 nucleotide sequence: TGCGCCAGCAGCTGGGGGACAGGGGGGAACACTGAAGCTTTCTTT. Protein product: CASSWGTGGNTEAFF.

The chain joins TRBV18 to TRBJ1-1; D is possibly TRBD1 (6 bases). Looked up from germline, CDR1 is KGHSH and CDR2 is LQKENI. The CDR3 is 15 amino acids. V was cut by 3 bases and J by 0 bases, with 11 bases left in between. The CDR3 reads CASSPSGAMNTEAFF. The CDR3 DNA sequence: TGTGCCAGCTCACCTTCAGGGGCCATGAACACTGAAGCTTTCTTT.

V usage is TRBV2 and J usage is TRBJ1-5; D unresolved. V was clipped by 7 bases and J by 3 bases, with 7 bases between them. The CDR3 covers 12 residues. Germline V CDR1 and CDR2: SNHLY, FYNNEI. The CDR3 region is CASTTANQPQHF. The CDR3 nucleotides are TGTGCCAGCACTACAGCCAATCAGCCCCAGCATTTT.

This chain links TRBV6-5 with TRBJ1-4; a possible D gene is TRBD1 (6 bases). The germline V gene has CDR1 MNHEY and CDR2 SVGAGI. The V and J ends lost 7 bases and 7 bases respectively, with 19 bases between them. The CDR3 runs to 15 residues. The CDR3 DNA reads TGTGCCAGCACCCTAAGGGCAGGGGTTCCTGAAAAACTGTTTTTT. This codes for CASTLRAGVPEKLFF.

The chain uses TRBV7-8 and TRBJ1-3; no clear D gene. The CDR3 is made up of 17 amino acids. V lost 1 base, J lost 0 bases, and 13 bases lay in between. CDR1 and CDR2 from the germline V gene are SGHVS and FQNEAQ. CDR3 bases: TGTGCCAGCAGCTTAGGGGCGGGCCCGAGCTCTGGAAACACCATATATTTT. Its translation is CASSLGAGPSSGNTIYF. The variable domain in full, with the rest retrieved from reference TRBV7-8 and TRBJ1-3, is GAGVSQSPRYKVAKRGQDVALRCDPISGHVSLFWYQQALGQGPEFLTYFQNEAQLDKSGLPSDRFFAERPEGSVSTLKIQRTQQEDSAVYLCASSLGAGPSSGNTIYFGEGSWLTVV.

The chain couples TRBV28 to TRBJ1-2; no clear D gene. Trimming removed 5 bases from V and 10 bases from J, with 14 bases in between. The length of the CDR3 is 12 residues. CDR1 is MDHEN, CDR2 SYDVKM, per germline. CDR3 residues: CASSQVNFVYTF. CDR3 coding DNA: TGTGCCAGCAGTCAGGTTAACTTTGTCTACACCTTC.

The V call is TRBV19, the J call TRBJ1-6; D perhaps matches TRBD1 (5 bases). Germline V gene lookup returns CDR1 LNHDA and CDR2 SQIVND (reference sequence). Trimming took off 3 bases at V and 9 bases at J, with 12 bases between the two ends. The CDR3 consists of 14 residues. CDR3: CASSMGGLGSPLHF. The CDR3 bases are TGTGCCAGTAGTATGGGGGGTTTGGGTTCACCCCTCCACTTT.

The chain employs TRBV2 and TRBJ2-3; TRBD2 might be the D (5 bases). The CDR3 covers 14 residues. Germline values: CDR1 SNHLY, CDR2 FYNNEI. V was trimmed by 4 bases and J by 2 bases, leaving 10 bases between them. The CDR3 here is CASSATGYTDTQYF. The CDR3 DNA reads TGTGCCAGCAGTGCGACGGGATACACAGATACGCAGTATTTT.

V gene TRBV28 combines with J gene TRBJ1-2; D is undetermined. This CDR3 spans 14 amino acids. Deletions cut 6 bases from V and 8 bases from J, with 19 bases between. Germline V gene sequence: CDR1 MDHEN, CDR2 SYDVKM. The CDR3 loop reads CASSRIRGSWGYTF. DNA of the CDR3: TGTGCCAGCAGCCGTATCCGGGGATCTTGGGGCTACACCTTC.

V is TRBV4-1 and J is TRBJ2-7; 9 nucleotides agree with TRBD1. V gave up 8 bases and J gave up 2 bases; unmatched junction bases: 7. Germline lookup yields CDR1 MGHRA and CDR2 YSYEKL. The CDR3 runs to 14 residues. The DNA of the CDR3 is TGCGCCAGCCGGCAGGGACAGGGAGCCTACGAGCAGTACTTC. It is translated as CASRQGQGAYEQYF.

The table lists this clone with a few counts. This chain connects TRBV5-4 to TRBJ2-6, with a weak D call TRBD1 (6 bases). CDR1 and CDR2 from the germline V gene are SGHNT and YYREEE (reference sequence). This CDR3 comprises 16 residues. V gave up 4 bases and J gave up 1 base, with 12 bases separating them. The DNA of the CDR3 is TGTGCCAGCAGCGGGACACGGGGATCTGGGGCCAACGTCCTGACTTTC. Protein sequence: CASSGTRGSGANVLTF.

The chain links TRBV2 to TRBJ2-3; 11 bases are shared with TRBD2. The junction had 9 bases not matched to a gene; V was cut back by 10 bases and J by 0 bases. Looked up from germline, CDR1 is SNHLY and CDR2 is FYNNEI. The CDR3 loop spans 16 amino acids. The CDR3 sequence is CATFSGGDISTDTQYF. As DNA, the CDR3 is TGTGCCACCTTTAGCGGGGGGGATATTAGCACAGATACGCAGTATTTT.

The chain carries TRBV4-1 and TRBJ2-3; a possible D gene is TRBD2 (5 bases). CDR3 size: 12 residues. Trimming took off 4 bases at V and 7 bases at J, with 9 bases between the two ends. Germline assignment: CDR1 MGHRA and CDR2 YSYEKL. This CDR3 is CASSRPGNTQYF. DNA of the CDR3: TGCGCCAGCAGCCGCCCGGGGAATACGCAGTATTTT.